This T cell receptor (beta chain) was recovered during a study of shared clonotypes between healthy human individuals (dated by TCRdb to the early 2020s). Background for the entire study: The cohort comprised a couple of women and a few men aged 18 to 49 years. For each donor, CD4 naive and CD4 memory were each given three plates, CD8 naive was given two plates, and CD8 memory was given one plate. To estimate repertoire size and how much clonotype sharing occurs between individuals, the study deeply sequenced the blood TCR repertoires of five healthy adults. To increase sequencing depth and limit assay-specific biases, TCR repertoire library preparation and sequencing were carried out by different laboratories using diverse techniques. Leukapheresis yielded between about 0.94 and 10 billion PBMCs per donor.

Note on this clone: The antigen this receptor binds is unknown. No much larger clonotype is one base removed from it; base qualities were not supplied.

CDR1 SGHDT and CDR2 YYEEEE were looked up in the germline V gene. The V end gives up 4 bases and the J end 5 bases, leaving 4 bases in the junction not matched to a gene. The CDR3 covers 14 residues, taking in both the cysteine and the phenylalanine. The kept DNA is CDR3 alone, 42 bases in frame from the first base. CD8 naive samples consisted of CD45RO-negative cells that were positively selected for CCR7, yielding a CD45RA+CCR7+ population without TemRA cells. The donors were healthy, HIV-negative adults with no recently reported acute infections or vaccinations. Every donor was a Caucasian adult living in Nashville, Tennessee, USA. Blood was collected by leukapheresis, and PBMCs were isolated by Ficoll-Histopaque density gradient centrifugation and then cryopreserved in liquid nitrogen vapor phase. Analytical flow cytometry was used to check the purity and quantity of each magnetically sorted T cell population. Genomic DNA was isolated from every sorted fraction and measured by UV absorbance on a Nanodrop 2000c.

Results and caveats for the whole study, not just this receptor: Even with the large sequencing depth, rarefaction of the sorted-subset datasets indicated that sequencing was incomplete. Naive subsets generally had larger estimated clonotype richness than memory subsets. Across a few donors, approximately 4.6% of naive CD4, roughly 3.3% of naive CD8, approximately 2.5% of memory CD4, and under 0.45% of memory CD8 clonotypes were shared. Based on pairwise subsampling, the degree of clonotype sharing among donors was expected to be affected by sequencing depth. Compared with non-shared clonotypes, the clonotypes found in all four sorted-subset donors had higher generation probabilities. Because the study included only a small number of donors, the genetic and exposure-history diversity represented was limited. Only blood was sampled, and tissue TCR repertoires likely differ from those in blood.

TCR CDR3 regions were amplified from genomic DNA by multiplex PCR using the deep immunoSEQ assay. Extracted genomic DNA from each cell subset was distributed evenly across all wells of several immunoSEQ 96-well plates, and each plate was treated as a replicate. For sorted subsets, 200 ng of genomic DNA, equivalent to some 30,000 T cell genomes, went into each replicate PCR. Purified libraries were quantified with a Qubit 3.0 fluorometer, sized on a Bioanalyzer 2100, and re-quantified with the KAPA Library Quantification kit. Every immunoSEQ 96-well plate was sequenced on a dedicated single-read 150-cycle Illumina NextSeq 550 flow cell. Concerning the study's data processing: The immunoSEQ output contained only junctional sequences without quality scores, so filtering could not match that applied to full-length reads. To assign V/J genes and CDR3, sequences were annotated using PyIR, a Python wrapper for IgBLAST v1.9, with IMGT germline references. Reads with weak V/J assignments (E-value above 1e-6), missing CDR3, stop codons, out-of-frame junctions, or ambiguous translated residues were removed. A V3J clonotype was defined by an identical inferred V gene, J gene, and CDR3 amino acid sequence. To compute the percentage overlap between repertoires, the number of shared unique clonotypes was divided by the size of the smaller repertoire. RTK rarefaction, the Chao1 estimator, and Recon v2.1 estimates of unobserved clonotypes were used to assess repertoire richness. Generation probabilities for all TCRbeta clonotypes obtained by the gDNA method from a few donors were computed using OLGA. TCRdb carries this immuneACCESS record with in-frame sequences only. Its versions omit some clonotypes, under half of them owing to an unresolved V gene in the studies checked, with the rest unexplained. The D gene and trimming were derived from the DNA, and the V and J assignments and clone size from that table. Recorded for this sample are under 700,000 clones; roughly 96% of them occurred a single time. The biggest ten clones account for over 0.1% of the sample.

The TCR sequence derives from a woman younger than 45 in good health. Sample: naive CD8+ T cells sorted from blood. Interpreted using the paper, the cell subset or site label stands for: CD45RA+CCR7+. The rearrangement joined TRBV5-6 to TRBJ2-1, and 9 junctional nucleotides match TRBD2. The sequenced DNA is TGTGCCAGCAGCCTAGCGGGACCGGACAATGAGCAGTTCTTC. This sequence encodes CASSLAGPDNEQFF.